This T cell receptor (beta chain) derives from a study of cytomegalovirus exposure and HLA in healthy donors. Study-level results: What TCR beta sequences reportedly achieved was accurate prediction of HLA-A and HLA-B alleles in most subjects. When a later analysis was performed, an Asian-associated ancestry cluster reportedly had fewer N-insertions than the roughly 630-donor mean.

Trimming cost V 6 bases and J 6 bases, with 15 bases left between them. Germline CDR1 is MNHEY and CDR2 is SVGAGI. The CDR3 runs 14 residues. A note on this clone: Its antigen is currently unknown.

It was with 60 Vbeta and 13 Jbeta primers that the PCR ran. Libraries were prepared by immunoSEQ multiplex PCR; TCRdb keeps only in-frame clonotypes and omits some of them. Of roughly 190,000 clones detected, about 81% appear once; the ten largest clones hold about 1.7%. This chain links TRBV6-5 with TRBJ2-1; weak D call: TRBD1 (6 bases). Sequencing was done on a sample of PBMCs. This clonotype was sampled from a man aged 18 to 35 in good health and CMV-seronegative. CDR3 DNA sequence: TGTGCCAGCAGGGGGATACAGGGATTCAATGAGCAGTTCTTC. Translation gives CASRGIQGFNEQFF.